One sample yielded the 11 T cell receptor beta chains listed below, sequenced in a study of tumor-infiltrating lymphocytes in primary liver carcinoma. The input was 400 to 500 ng total RNA; TCR beta cDNA was made from it with a constant-region primer. Libraries of TCR beta came from three nested multiplex PCR rounds with slightly modified ARM-PCR. The two initial PCR rounds, about 9 cycles each, used TRBV1-TRBV30 forward and C-beta reverse primers. TCRdb reprocessed the multiplex PCR reads with MiXCR, giving one entry per CDR3 protein. Here the sample spans hundreds of thousands of distinct CDR3 sequences, roughly 60% being singletons. For blood RNA, unsorted whole blood served as the source, and germline DNA was extracted too. The sample consisted of peripheral blood. The source is a man in his forties with primary liver carcinoma and hepatitis B virus infection.

Concerning this clonotype: The junction departs from the called germline gene at one end, perhaps through a read error. The V gene is TRBV11-2, the J gene TRBJ2-2; D is possibly TRBD1 (5 bases). CDR1 and CDR2 (germline): SGHAT, FQNNGV. This CDR3 contains 16 residues. In DNA, the CDR3 is TGTGCCAGCACCTACATAGGGGCCTCGAACGCCGGGGAGCTGTTTTTT. The encoded protein is CASTYIGASNAGELFF.

Remarks on this clonotype: Germline is not matched at one junction end, which may reflect a read error. The chain is built from TRBV11-3 and TRBJ1-1; no clear D. Germline V gene sequence: CDR1 SGHNT, CDR2 YENEEA. There are 14 residues in the CDR3. The DNA of the CDR3 is TGTGCCAGCAGCTTTACGGGTTCGAGAACTGATGCTTTCTTT. Its translation is CASSFTGSRTDAFF.

Regarding this clonotype: This clone may be a read error of a much larger clone one base away. V is TRBV6-5 and J is TRBJ1-4, with a tentative D call TRBD1 (6 bases). Trimming stripped 7 bases from V and 8 bases from J, with 20 bases between. From germline, CDR1 is MNHEY and CDR2 SVGAGI. The CDR3 consists of 15 residues. The CDR3 reads CASKGRGGGGEKLFF. The CDR3 nucleotides are TGTGCCAGCAAGGGGAGGGGAGGGGGAGGAGAAAAACTGTTTTTT.

The chain carries TRBV28 and TRBJ2-3; maybe TRBD2 (5 bases). V gave up 2 bases and J gave up 0 bases, with 9 bases separating them. Germline CDR1 reads MDHEN; CDR2 reads SYDVKM. This CDR3 is built from 15 residues. The CDR3: CASSLASSSTDTQYF. As DNA, the CDR3 is TGTGCCAGCAGTTTAGCTAGCTCTAGCACAGATACGCAGTATTTT.

The chain combines TRBV28 with TRBJ1-5, with a weak D call TRBD1 (5 bases). V lost 8 bases and J 2 bases, leaving 19 bases between the germline ends. From germline, CDR1 is MDHEN and CDR2 SYDVKM. CDR3 length: 16 amino acids. The CDR3 DNA reads TGTGCCAGCGGAGGAGGTGGGGGTTTGGGCAATCAGCCCCAGCATTTT. Protein: CASGGGGGLGNQPQHF.

A note on this clonotype: Its ends do not fully match the called genes, so a read error is possible. V and J are TRBV5-6 and TRBJ1-1; D is undetermined. In germline, CDR1 is SGHDT, CDR2 YYEEEE. The CDR3 sequence is 14 residues long. This chain's CDR3 is CASSLRSGNTEALF. Written as DNA, the CDR3 is TGTGCCAGCAGCTTGCGGTCCGGGAACACTGAAGCTCTCTTT. The whole variable domain, remainder taken from reference TRBV5-6 and TRBJ1-1, is DAGVTQSPTHLIKTRGQQVTLRCSPKSGHDTVSWYQQALGQGPQFIFQYYEEEERQRGNFPDRFSGHQFPNYSSELNVNALLLGDSALYLCASSLRSGNTEALFGQGTRLTVV.

As regards this clonotype: This clone may be a read error of a much larger clone one base away. The chain links TRBV4-1 to TRBJ2-1; no definite D call. This CDR3 region has 18 residues. Germline CDR1 MGHRA, CDR2 YSYEKL. In DNA form, the CDR3 reads TGCGCCAGCAGCCAAGAAGTAGCTAGGGAAAGCTCCTACAATGGGCAGTTCTTC. It is translated as CASSQEVARESSYNGQFF.

The J gene is TRBJ1-5, the V gene TRBV2; perhaps TRBD1 as D (6 bases). With 1 base removed from V and 9 bases from J, the gap between germline ends came to 13 bases. The CDR3 is 14 amino acids. Germline V lookup: CDR1 SNHLY, CDR2 FYNNEI. CDR3 coding DNA: TGTGCCAGCAGTGAAGGGGCGGGGGCTCGGCCCCAGCATTTT. Protein sequence: CASSEGAGARPQHF.

Concerning this clonotype itself: A much more abundant neighbour one base away suggests this may be a read error. The rearrangement joins TRBV6-2 or TRBV6-3 to TRBJ2-1, with D perhaps TRBD2 (5 bases). The V gene's germline CDR1 is MNHEY and CDR2 SVGEGT. The CDR3 length is 15 residues. Trimming took 10 bases from V and 4 from J, leaving 20 bases between them. In DNA, the CDR3 is TGTGCCACCCGCCCCGACTATGCCATATACAATGAGCAGTTCTTC. It specifies CATRPDYAIYNEQFF.

Points on this clonotype: Its ends do not fully match the called genes, so a read error is possible. The rearrangement joins TRBV7-8 to TRBJ2-7; D tentatively fits TRBD1 or TRBD2 (7 bases each). This CDR3 contains 16 residues. The germline V gene has CDR1 SGHVS and CDR2 FQNEAQ. In nucleotides, the CDR3 is TGTGCCAACAGCTTAGCGGGTCTGACAGGGAGTTTCGAGCAGTACTTC. Its protein is CANSLAGLTGSFEQYF.

With regard to this clonotype: A much larger clone lies one base from this, so it may be a read error. This sequence joins TRBV4-2 and TRBJ2-3; D gene ambiguous. Germline V gene lookup returns CDR1 LGHNA and CDR2 YNFKEQ. CDR3 length equals 13 residues. V lost 1 base and J lost 3, with 5 bases in between. The CDR3: CASSQGKTDTQYF. The CDR3 bases are TGTGCCAGCAGCCAAGGGAAAACAGATACGCAGTATTTT.